A selection of T cell receptor beta chains follows, all from one sample in a study of cytomegalovirus exposure and HLA in healthy donors. The data were produced by immunoSEQ multiplex PCR, yet TCRdb's version contains in-frame clones alone and is incomplete. Here the sample spans some 130,000 clones, 85% to 90% being singletons. Sequencing was performed on PBMCs. Receptors were obtained from a young woman in good health and CMV-seropositive. CDR3s include the opening cysteine and the closing phenylalanine or tryptophan. A D gene is named only where the DNA matches it firmly. Expanded clones are given a class, and other clones once, few, many or no size at all.

j_call v_call d_call clone_size cdr3_aa cdr3_nt
TRBJ1-5 TRBV7-8 TRBD1 - CASSLMGRGLGQPQHF TGTGCCAGCAGCTTAATGGGCAGGGGGCTTGGGCAGCCCCAGCATTTT
TRBJ1-2 TRBV19 - - CASSIGTDANYGYTF TGTGCCAGTAGTATAGGGACAGACGCTAACTATGGCTACACCTTC
TRBJ1-1 TRBV25-1 - few CASSVVVGGEAFF TGTGCCAGCAGTGTGGTTGTAGGGGGTGAAGCTTTCTTT
TRBJ1-4 TRBV27 TRBD1 - CASSQRTGQGGEKLFF TGTGCCAGCAGTCAAAGAACGGGACAGGGTGGTGAAAAACTGTTTTTT
TRBJ2-3 TRBV4-1 - - CASSQDQGEADTQYF TGCGCCAGCAGCCAAGACCAGGGGGAGGCAGATACGCAGTATTTT
TRBJ1-2 TRBV19 - - CASTDRGYGYTF TGTGCCAGTACTGACAGAGGCTATGGCTACACCTTC
TRBJ1-1 TRBV9 TRBD1 - CASSGPDRGVREAFF TGTGCCAGCAGCGGACCAGACAGGGGGGTTCGGGAAGCTTTCTTT
TRBJ1-6 TRBV7-9 - - CASSPDSRVSLHF TGTGCCAGCAGCCCGGACAGTCGGGTTTCCCTCCACTTT
TRBJ2-5 TRBV5-4 TRBD2 - CASSFDLGGAGQTQYF TGTGCCAGCAGCTTTGACCTCGGGGGGGCCGGACAGACCCAGTACTTC
TRBJ2-7 TRBV6-1 - - CASSELSTDTYEQYF TGTGCCAGCAGTGAACTCTCGACAGATACCTACGAGCAGTACTTC
TRBJ2-7 TRBV2 TRBD1 few CASRGDRIEQYF TGTGCCAGCAGAGGGGACAGGATCGAGCAGTACTTC
TRBJ1-2 TRBV6-5 - - CASSYSSFGTTYGYTF TGTGCCAGCAGTTACTCGAGTTTCGGGACAACTTATGGCTACACCTTC
TRBJ2-7 TRBV5-1 - - CASSSDTHYEQYF TGCGCCAGCAGCTCAGACACCCACTACGAGCAGTACTTC
TRBJ2-5 TRBV11-2 TRBD1 - CASSFRRDRGQQETQYF TGTGCCAGCAGCTTCCGCAGGGACAGGGGCCAACAAGAGACCCAGTACTTC
TRBJ2-1 TRBV4-1 TRBD2 - CASSQDRAGGLGEQFF TGCGCCAGCAGCCAAGACCGAGCGGGGGGTCTTGGAGAGCAGTTCTTC
TRBJ2-1 TRBV10-3 - - CAIRDKVNEQFF TGTGCCATCAGGGACAAGGTCAATGAGCAGTTCTTC
TRBJ2-1 TRBV6-5 - - CASSYSRQDNEQFF TGTGCCAGCAGTTACTCGCGCCAGGACAATGAGCAGTTCTTC
TRBJ2-7 TRBV19 - once CASSADSYEQYF TGTGCCAGTAGTGCTGACAGCTACGAGCAGTACTTC
TRBJ2-2 TRBV5-1 TRBD1 - CASKGQGSFTGELFF TGCGCCAGCAAAGGACAGGGAAGTTTCACCGGGGAGCTGTTTTTT
TRBJ1-1 TRBV5-1 TRBD1 - CASSATRTGSNTEAFF TGCGCCAGCAGTGCAACAAGGACAGGCTCGAACACTGAAGCTTTCTTT
TRBJ2-1 TRBV6-4 TRBD2 - CASRTLGLAGGWDEQFF TGTGCCAGCAGGACCTTGGGACTAGCGGGAGGCTGGGATGAGCAGTTCTTC
TRBJ2-1 TRBV6-4 TRBD2 once CASSALAGGNEQFF TGTGCCAGCAGTGCTTTAGCGGGGGGAAATGAGCAGTTCTTC
TRBJ1-4 TRBV9 - - CASSATGGHSNEKLFF TGTGCCAGCAGCGCGACGGGGGGGCATTCTAATGAAAAACTGTTTTTT
TRBJ1-5 TRBV6-1 - - CASTKALSNQPQHF TGTGCCAGCACGAAAGCCCTTAGCAATCAGCCCCAGCATTTT
TRBJ2-4 TRBV6-4 TRBD1 - CASSPTVRDRGFLAKNIQYF TGTGCCAGCAGTCCTACCGTGCGGGACAGGGGATTTTTAGCCAAAAACATTCAGTACTTC
TRBJ2-7 TRBV11-3 - - CASSPGTRPFEQYF TGTGCCAGCAGCCCCGGGACAAGGCCCTTCGAGCAGTACTTC
TRBJ1-4 TRBV7-2 - - CASSLHIRGSTNEKLFF TGTGCCAGCAGCTTACACATTCGGGGGTCGACTAATGAAAAACTGTTTTTT
TRBJ1-5 TRBV27 - - CASSFSSNQPQHF TGTGCCAGCAGTTTCTCTAGCAATCAGCCCCAGCATTTT
TRBJ2-5 TRBV5-1 TRBD2 - CASSLAGGKETQYF TGCGCCAGCAGCTTGGCGGGAGGGAAAGAGACCCAGTACTTC
TRBJ2-7 TRBV13 - - CASSLGQVVYEQYF TGTGCCAGCAGCTTAGGACAGGTCGTCTACGAGCAGTACTTC
TRBJ1-4 TRBV7-2 - - CASSLELARGYEKLFF TGTGCCAGCAGCTTAGAGCTTGCTCGGGGGTATGAAAAACTGTTTTTT
TRBJ2-5 TRBV28 TRBD2 - CASSSWGGLDETQYF TGTGCCAGCAGTTCCTGGGGGGGACTAGACGAGACCCAGTACTTC
TRBJ1-3 TRBV5-4 - - CASSFGDSKVYF TGTGCCAGCAGCTTTGGAGACTCGAAAGTGTATTTT
TRBJ2-2 TRBV5-5 - - CASSSGQRITGELFF TGTGCCAGCAGCTCAGGACAGCGTATCACCGGGGAGCTGTTTTTT
TRBJ2-7 TRBV13 TRBD1 - CASSPGQGGYEQYF TGTGCCAGCAGCCCTGGACAGGGGGGTTACGAGCAGTACTTC
TRBJ2-3 TRBV29-1 TRBD1 - CSVEEIGDRGPDTQYF TGCAGCGTTGAAGAAATAGGGGACAGGGGCCCAGATACGCAGTATTTT
TRBJ1-1 TRBV15 TRBD1 - CATSRRSPLQGKGEAFF TGTGCCACCAGCAGACGAAGTCCTCTACAGGGGAAGGGTGAAGCTTTCTTT
TRBJ1-2 TRBV25-1 - - CASSERRQGNYGYTF TGTGCCAGCAGTGAACGGCGTCAGGGGAACTATGGCTACACCTTC
TRBJ1-2 TRBV6-5 - - CASSGFPSNYGYTF TGTGCCAGCTCAGGCTTTCCTTCTAACTATGGCTACACCTTC
TRBJ1-6 TRBV9 TRBD1 - CASSSQDRLGSPLHF TGTGCCAGCAGCTCCCAGGACAGGTTGGGTTCACCCCTCCACTTT
TRBJ1-2 TRBV30 TRBD1 - CAWRAGTGGNYGYTF TGTGCCTGGAGGGCTGGGACAGGGGGAAACTATGGCTACACCTTC
TRBJ1-4 TRBV19 - - CASSGPGSLNEKLFF TGTGCCAGTAGTGGGCCGGGGAGCTTGAATGAAAAACTGTTTTTT
TRBJ1-1 TRBV2 TRBD1 - CASSTNTGGSTWTEAFF TGTGCCAGCAGCACAAACACAGGGGGCTCGACTTGGACTGAAGCTTTCTTT
TRBJ2-1 TRBV9 TRBD2 - CASSVAGGGYNEQFF TGTGCCAGCAGCGTAGCTGGCGGGGGCTACAATGAGCAGTTCTTC
TRBJ2-2 TRBV29-1 TRBD2 - CSVGGRGGTGELFF TGCAGCGTTGGAGGGAGGGGAGGGACCGGGGAGCTGTTTTTT
TRBJ1-2 TRBV29-1 - - CSVGHNYGYTF TGCAGCGTCGGACACAACTATGGCTACACCTTC
TRBJ1-2 TRBV14 TRBD1 - CASSQDWGQREGYTF TGTGCCAGCAGCCAAGATTGGGGACAGAGAGAGGGCTACACCTTC
TRBJ2-1 TRBV28 TRBD1 - CASSPTGTGPNEQFF TGTGCCAGCAGTCCTACCGGGACAGGGCCCAATGAGCAGTTCTTC
TRBJ1-2 TRBV4-1 TRBD1 - CASSQEDRAYYGYTF TGCGCCAGCAGCCAGGAGGACAGGGCTTACTATGGCTACACCTTC
TRBJ2-3 TRBV10-3 - - CAISESSTGITDTQYF TGTGCCATCAGTGAGTCGTCAACGGGGATCACAGATACGCAGTATTTT
TRBJ1-2 TRBV5-5 TRBD1 once CASSLEGQGRQYTF TGTGCCAGCAGCTTAGAAGGACAGGGTAGGCAGTACACCTTC
TRBJ1-2 TRBV29-1 TRBD1 - CSVETGGSGYTF TGCAGCGTTGAAACAGGGGGAAGTGGCTACACCTTC
TRBJ2-3 TRBV5-1 - - CASSLGFTGTDTQYF TGCGCCAGCAGCTTGGGATTTACTGGCACAGATACGCAGTATTTT
TRBJ2-1 TRBV18 TRBD2 - CASSPSGGYNEQFF TGTGCCAGCTCACCAAGCGGGGGGTACAATGAGCAGTTCTTC
TRBJ2-1 TRBV4-3 - - CASSPRLVSIEQFF TGCGCCAGCAGCCCCCGACTAGTATCGATTGAGCAGTTCTTC
TRBJ2-6 TRBV7-9 - - CASSLVVLGGFSGANVLTF TGTGCCAGCAGCTTAGTCGTCCTGGGCGGGTTCTCTGGGGCCAACGTCCTGACTTTC
TRBJ1-4 TRBV4-3 TRBD1 - CASSQDRDRWEKLFF TGCGCCAGCAGCCAAGATCGGGACAGATGGGAAAAACTGTTTTTT
TRBJ2-6 TRBV19 TRBD2 - CASKLAGVSGANVLTF TGTGCCTCGAAACTAGCGGGGGTATCCGGGGCCAACGTCCTGACTTTC
TRBJ1-2 TRBV7-2 - - CASSLGKGFNYGYTF TGTGCCAGCAGCTTAGGGAAGGGGTTTAACTATGGCTACACCTTC